The 25 T cell receptor beta chains reported below all come from one sample, sequenced in a study of blood T cells in healthy people across ages. A sample-barcoded 5' primer and a J-beta primer mix were used in a second PCR of roughly 7 to 12 cycles. Each CDR3 protein is one row after TCRdb ran MiXCR on the 5' RACE reads. The table has some 760,000 distinct CDR3 sequences, around 25% seen once. These data also featured in a second study, about T cells of mothers and their children.

The sample comprised blood. Source of these receptors: a boy aged 5 to 17 in good health.

This clonotype has at least ten counts. The junction differs from germline at one of its ends, possibly a read error. The chain is built from TRBV7-3 and TRBJ1-1; no clear D gene. Germline CDR1 SGHTA, CDR2 FQGTGA. The CDR3 is 13 residues long. The CDR3 spells CASSLNGNTEAFF. The CDR3 DNA reads as TGTGCCAGCAGTTTAAATGGGAACACTGAAGCTTTCTTT.

This clonotype was picked up one time. The chain combines TRBV7-2 with TRBJ1-2; D not resolved. From germline, CDR1 is SGHTA and CDR2 FQGNSA. The CDR3 length is 13 residues. V lost 5 bases, J lost 7 bases, and 14 bases lay in between. Written as DNA, the CDR3 is TGTGCCAGCAGCCCCCGGACGGACCCTGGCTACACCTTC. As protein: CASSPRTDPGYTF. Supplemented by reference TRBV7-2 and TRBJ1-2, the full variable domain reads GAGVSQSPSNKVTEKGKDVELRCDPISGHTALYWYRQSLGQGLEFLIYFQGNSAPDKSGLPSDRFSAERTGGSVSTLTIQRTQQEDSAVYLCASSPRTDPGYTFGSGTRLTVV.

The chain recombines TRBV24-1 with TRBJ2-5; D could derive from TRBD1 or TRBD2 (5 bases each). Trimming left V 6 bases short and J 1 base short, with 14 bases between. The germline V gene has CDR1 KGHDR and CDR2 SFDVKD. This CDR3 is built from 15 residues. The CDR3 nucleotides read TGTGCCACCAGTAAACCGGGACGGTTCCAAGAGACCCAGTACTTC. Translation: CATSKPGRFQETQYF.

The chain recombines TRBV28 with TRBJ2-5; 8 bases are shared with TRBD1. The DNA end is a closer match to TRBJ2-7, so the J assignment may be wrong. Germline values: CDR1 MDHEN, CDR2 SYDVKM. This CDR3 is 14 amino acids long. CDR3 nucleotide sequence: TGTGCCAGCAGTTTACGGGACAGGCTCGACGAGCAGTACTTC. This sequence encodes CASSLRDRLDEQYF.

Only a few counts were recorded for this clonotype. The J gene is TRBJ2-5, the V gene TRBV20-1; 8 nucleotides line up with TRBD2. V gave up 1 base and J gave up 2 bases; unmatched junction bases: 9. The CDR3 contains 16 residues. Germline V gene lookup returns CDR1 DFQATT and CDR2 SNEGSKA (reference sequence). The CDR3 bases are TGCAGTGCTAGAGTCTGGGCGGGGGGACCTCAAGAGACCCAGTACTTC. It specifies CSARVWAGGPQETQYF.

This clonotype was counted between two and nine times. This chain joins TRBV20-1 and TRBJ2-7; the match to TRBD1 covers 8 bases. This CDR3 comprises 17 residues. With 2 bases clipped from V and 0 bases from J, the junction kept 12 bases outside the gene matches. Germline lookup yields CDR1 DFQATT and CDR2 SNEGSKA (reference sequence). The CDR3 here is CSARPVGRGQLSYEQYF. CDR3 sequence (DNA): TGCAGTGCTAGACCCGTGGGCAGGGGGCAACTCTCCTACGAGCAGTACTTC.

This clonotype was counted a few times. This chain links TRBV10-3 with TRBJ2-4, with D perhaps being TRBD1 or TRBD2 (5 bases each). Germline V lookup: CDR1 ENHRY, CDR2 SYGVKD. The length of the CDR3 is 15 residues. The germline V and J ends were trimmed by 2 bases and 1 base, with 9 bases remaining between them. The CDR3 is CAISEGGAAKNIQYF. In nucleotides, the CDR3 is TGTGCCATCAGTGAGGGGGGTGCGGCCAAAAACATTCAGTACTTC.

In its sample, this clonotype was seen a few times. The rearrangement links TRBV20-1 to TRBJ2-7; D may match TRBD1 or TRBD2 (5 bases each). The CDR3 length is 13 residues. Trimming left V 5 bases short and J 7 bases short, with 18 bases between. Per the germline V gene, CDR1 is DFQATT and CDR2 is SNEGSKA (reference sequence). The CDR3 DNA reads as TGCAGTGCTGCCCGGGACCAAGGACGGGAGCAGTACTTC. Protein: CSAARDQGREQYF.

CDR3 sequence reads: CASSKRAGKKFTEAFF. CDR3 coding DNA: TGTGCCAGCAGCAAAAGGGCAGGGAAGAAGTTCACTGAAGCTTTCTTT. V gene TRBV21-1 combines with J gene TRBJ1-1; TRBD1 reflects the table's D call only, with no check against the DNA. TRBV21-1 is described as a pseudogene. The CDR3 runs to 16 residues.

CDR3: CASSPGTSGRTSTDTQYF. In DNA, the CDR3 is TGTGCCAGCAGCCCGGGGACTAGCGGGAGGACCTCCACAGATACGCAGTATTTT. This chain joins TRBV12-3 or TRBV12-4 and TRBJ2-3; 15 nucleotides line up with TRBD2. J lost 2 bases, V lost 6 bases, and 9 bases had no gene match. The CDR3 contains 18 residues.

The rearrangement uses TRBV5-1 and TRBJ2-1; 8 nucleotides align to TRBD2. Germline-derived CDR1 and CDR2 are SGHRS and YFSETQ. V shed 4 bases, J shed 8 bases, and the junction held 5 bases outside the gene matches. The CDR3 is made up of 13 amino acids. CDR3 DNA: TGCGCCAGCAGCACTCAAGCGGGAGATGAGCAGTTCTTC. This translates into CASSTQAGDEQFF.

This clonotype was found a few times. At one of its ends the junction is not consistent with the germline gene, which may arise from a read error. This rearrangement joins TRBV7-7 to TRBJ2-1, with D possibly being TRBD2 (6 bases). This CDR3 comprises 13 residues. Germline V gene sequence: CDR1 SSHAT, CDR2 FNYEAQ (reference sequence). The CDR3 region has the DNA TGTGCTAGCAGCTTACGAGCGGGCAATGAGCAGTTCTTC. Amino acid sequence: CASSLRAGNEQFF.

The chain is built from TRBV29-1 and TRBJ1-2, with D possibly being TRBD1 (5 bases). CDR1 and CDR2 (germline): SQVTM, ANQGSEA. V lost 7 bases to trimming and J lost 8 bases, with 17 bases between them. The CDR3 runs to 12 residues. This CDR3 reads CSGLTGAGGYTF. DNA of the CDR3: TGCAGCGGGCTAACCGGGGCGGGAGGCTACACCTTC.

The chain recombines TRBV29-1 with TRBJ2-2, with D hard to call. The CDR3 has 12 residues. Germline CDR1 and CDR2: SQVTM and ANQGSEA. V dropped 3 bases and J dropped 6 bases, with 8 bases sitting between them. DNA of the CDR3: TGCAGCGTTGAGGTCCCGGCCGGGGAGCTGTTTTTT. Translated: CSVEVPAGELFF.

The chain uses TRBV5-1 and TRBJ2-7, with D uncertain. The CDR3 is made up of 13 amino acids. The germline CDR1 and CDR2 sequences are SGHRS and YFSETQ. Trimming took 2 bases from V and 3 from J, leaving 9 bases between them. The CDR3 DNA is TGCGCCAGCAGCTTTGGGCAGATCTACGAGCAGTACTTC. Its translation: CASSFGQIYEQYF.

This chain connects TRBV25-1 to TRBJ2-1; TRBD1 aligns across 8 bases. V lost 3 bases, J lost 2 bases, and 3 bases stayed unmatched. This CDR3 comprises 15 residues. Germline V CDR1 and CDR2: MGHDK, SYGVNS. The CDR3: CASSDRTGPYNEQFF. The CDR3 DNA reads TGTGCCAGCAGTGATCGGACAGGGCCCTACAATGAGCAGTTCTTC.

This clonotype was detected a few times. V gene TRBV2 combines with J gene TRBJ2-5, with 8 positions matching TRBD1. This CDR3 comprises 15 residues. V shed 6 bases, J shed 13 bases, and the junction held 19 bases outside the gene matches. Germline V gives CDR1 SNHLY, CDR2 FYNNEI. In DNA form, the CDR3 reads TGTGCCAGCAGCCCGGGACAGGAGAAATTCTACGAGCGGTACTTC. This gives the protein CASSPGQEKFYERYF.

J is TRBJ1-2 and V is TRBV5-5; TRBD1 agrees at 8 bases. V shed 5 bases and J 2 bases; nucleotides not matched to a gene: 5. Germline V gene data show CDR1 as SGHKS and CDR2 as YYEKEE (reference sequence). The CDR3 runs to 14 residues. The CDR3 sequence: CASRPTGDNYGYTF. CDR3 DNA sequence: TGTGCCAGCAGACCGACAGGGGACAACTATGGCTACACCTTC.

This chain links TRBV21-1 with TRBJ2-6; no check of the table's D call, TRBD1, against the DNA was made. TRBV21-1 is deemed a pseudogene. CDR3 length: 18 amino acids. Here the CDR3 reads CASSKEQLGGGGANVLTF. In nucleotides, the CDR3 is TGTGCCAGCAGCAAAGAACAGCTAGGGGGCGGCGGGGCCAACGTCCTGACTTTC.

A few counts support this clonotype. The rearrangement uses TRBV7-2 and TRBJ2-3, with D possibly TRBD1 on 6 matching bases. From germline, CDR1 is SGHTA and CDR2 FQGNSA. This CDR3 spans 13 amino acids. V dropped 4 bases and J dropped 3 bases, with 8 bases sitting between them. As DNA, the CDR3 is TGTGCCAGCAGCTGGACAGCGACAGATACGCAGTATTTT. It specifies CASSWTATDTQYF. Full variable domain (remainder filled in from reference TRBV7-2 and TRBJ2-3): GAGVSQSPSNKVTEKGKDVELRCDPISGHTALYWYRQSLGQGLEFLIYFQGNSAPDKSGLPSDRFSAERTGGSVSTLTIQRTQQEDSAVYLCASSWTATDTQYFGPGTRLTVL.

The sample holds many counts of this clonotype. The chain employs TRBV11-2 and TRBJ2-5, with 15 bases that match TRBD2. The germline V gene has CDR1 SGHAT and CDR2 FQNNGV. V dropped 4 bases and J dropped 2; count of bases not matched to a gene: 5. The length of the CDR3 is 17 residues. This CDR3 reads CASSSGLAGGQQETQYF. CDR3 sequence (DNA): TGTGCCAGCAGCTCGGGACTAGCGGGGGGCCAGCAAGAGACCCAGTACTTC.

This clonotype is a singleton in its sample. The chain joins TRBV15 to TRBJ2-7; no clear D. CDR1 and CDR2 from the germline V gene are LNHNV and YYDKDF (reference sequence). This CDR3 comprises 13 residues. Between the trimmed V and J ends, which lost 6 bases and 0 bases, there was a span of 9 bases. The CDR3 sequence is CATRSRSSYEQYF. The CDR3, as DNA: TGTGCCACCAGGTCGAGGAGCTCCTACGAGCAGTACTTC.

The chain is built from TRBV12-3 or TRBV12-4 and TRBJ2-3, with 9 nucleotides matching TRBD2. V lost 7 bases and J lost 2; bases outside the gene matches: 13. The CDR3 runs to 17 residues. CDR3 DNA sequence: TGTGCCAGCACCGATTACATACTAGCGGGCAACACAGATACGCAGTATTTT. It translates to CASTDYILAGNTDTQYF.

The V call is TRBV2, the J call TRBJ2-2; no reliable D call. Trimming removed 4 bases at V and 8 bases at J, with 5 bases between. There are 11 residues in the CDR3. Germline values: CDR1 SNHLY, CDR2 FYNNEI. CDR3 in amino acids: CASSGSGELFF. The CDR3 bases are TGTGCCAGCAGTGGGTCGGGGGAGCTGTTTTTT.

This clonotype has a handful of counts. The chain links TRBV7-9 to TRBJ2-7; either TRBD1 or TRBD2 may supply D (6 bases each). This CDR3 region has 16 residues. CDR1 is SEHNR and CDR2 is FQNEAQ in the germline V gene (reference sequence). Trimming removed 4 bases from V and 3 bases from J, with 19 bases in between. In nucleotides, the CDR3 is TGTGCCAGCAGCTCGGGCGGGACATCCGAGAGCTACGAGCAGTACTTC. Amino acid sequence: CASSSGGTSESYEQYF.